The rows below give T cell receptor beta chains drawn from one sample of a study of regulatory T cells in long-lasting Graves disease. TCRdb fed the multiplex PCR reads into MiXCR, producing one record per CDR3 protein. The sample holds hundreds of thousands of distinct CDR3 sequences, 15% to 20% seen once. These data were also filed under a second study, of T cells in Graves' hyperthyroidism and ophthalmopathy.

The specimen was peripheral blood mononuclear cells (PBMCs), collected at new diagnosis, from a patient treated with antithyroid drugs. These receptors originate from a woman in her forties or fifties with Graves disease. Both conserved end residues are part of each CDR3. The D gene is left open where the match is weak. The size field is filled for only some rows; it gives once, few, many or a size class.

TRBD1	TRBV5-4	TRBJ1-1	.	CASSNAAGQGATEAFF	TGTGCCAGCAGCAATGCCGCGGGACAGGGGGCGACTGAAGCTTTCTTT
TRBD2	TRBV2	TRBJ2-7	many	CASSPTSGGADEQYF	TGCGCCAGCAGCCCGACTAGCGGGGGGGCCGACGAGCAGTACTTC
.	TRBV7-2	TRBJ1-1	.	CASSYSGASNTEAFF	TGTGCCAGCAGTTACTCAGGGGCCTCGAACACTGAAGCTTTCTTT
.	TRBV3-1	TRBJ1-5	many	CASSQGRRGQPQHF	TGTGCCAGCAGCCAAGGTCGTCGGGGACAGCCCCAGCATTTT
.	TRBV6-2/TRBV6-3	TRBJ1-6	many	CASHTPGGNSPLHF	TGTGCCAGCCATACGCCTGGGGGGAATTCACCCCTCCACTTT
TRBD1	TRBV30	TRBJ1-1	many	CAWRRRTGGRAEAFF	TGCGCCTGGAGACGAAGGACAGGGGGGCGGGCTGAAGCTTTCTTT
.	TRBV5-1	TRBJ2-7	few	CASSLGAGNEQYF	TGCGCCAGCAGCTTGGGTGCGGGTAACGAGCAGTACTTC
TRBD1	TRBV20-1	TRBJ2-7	few	CSARTGDSYEQYF	TGCAGTGCAAGGACAGGGGACTCCTACGAGCAGTACTTC
.	TRBV6-5	TRBJ1-1	once	CASSYGRSETEAFF	TGTGCCAGCAGTTACGGCAGGTCAGAGACTGAAGCTTTCTTT
TRBD1	TRBV18	TRBJ2-5	.	CASSETGGEETQYF	TGTGCCAGCTCAGAAACAGGGGGCGAAGAGACCCAGTACTTC
.	TRBV5-1	TRBJ2-5	.	CASSLDPGKETQYF	TGCGCCAGCAGCTTGGACCCCGGGAAAGAGACCCAGTACTTC
.	TRBV11-2	TRBJ2-7	many	CASSQEVGREQYF	TGTGCCAGCAGCCAAGAGGTGGGGAGGGAGCAGTACTTC
TRBD1	TRBV19	TRBJ2-6	.	CASSRGRGANVLTF	TGTGCCAGTAGCAGGGGGCGAGGGGCCAACGTCCTGACTTTC
.	TRBV20-1	TRBJ2-3	many	CSARDQGQWGYF	TGCAGTGCTAGAGATCAAGGACAATGGGGGTATTTT
TRBD1	TRBV20-1	TRBJ2-3	.	CSASDRGTDTQYF	TGCAGTGCTTCCGACAGGGGGACAGATACGCAGTATTTT
.	TRBV3-1	TRBJ1-1	many	CASSPVGGTEAFF	TGTGCCAGCAGCCCGGTGGGGGGGACTGAAGCTTTCTTT
.	TRBV18	TRBJ2-7	few	CASSPTYGYYEQYF	TGTGCCAGCTCACCAACGTACGGCTACTACGAGCAGTACTTC
.	TRBV7-8	TRBJ1-2	many	CASSLRGAGSRLGYTF	TGTGCCAGCAGCTTAAGGGGTGCAGGGTCGCGTTTAGGCTACACCTTC
.	TRBV11-1	TRBJ2-3	many	CASNLDASSTDTQYF	TGTGCCAGCAACCTCGACGCTTCTAGCACAGATACGCAGTATTTT
TRBD1	TRBV12-3/TRBV12-4	TRBJ2-1	many	CASRTAGQGSVGELSSYNEQFF	TGTGCCAGCAGAACAGCCGGACAGGGAAGCGTAGGCGAGCTGAGCTCCTACAATGAGCAGTTCTTC
TRBD1	TRBV9	TRBJ1-4	.	CASSVGDRDEKLFF	TGTGCCAGCAGCGTAGGGGACAGGGATGAAAAACTGTTTTTT
.	TRBV28	TRBJ2-1	many	CASSLGLGSVGQFF	TGTGCCAGCAGTTTGGGGCTGGGCTCGGTGGGGCAGTTCTTC
.	TRBV7-8	TRBJ1-5	few	CASSLGPRAQHF	TGTGCCAGCAGCTTAGGACCCAGGGCCCAGCATTTT
.	TRBV7-6	TRBJ2-2	.	CASSLDLRQKLTGELFF	TGTGCCAGCAGCTTAGACCTCAGACAGAAACTCACCGGGGAGCTGTTTTTT